Following are 10 T cell receptor beta chains from one sample sequenced in a study of CD8 T cells in Susac syndrome. RNA, at about 0.45 to 1 ug, was reverse transcribed with random hexamers. MiXCR, applied by TCRdb to the immunoSEQ multiplex PCR reads, yields one record per CDR3 protein. Of 25,000 to 35,000 distinct CDR3 sequences in the sample, 85% to 95% were seen once. The material sequenced was CD8+ T cells from PBMCs. Source of these receptors: a human donor in good health.

This chain links TRBV6-4 with TRBJ2-3; D is perhaps TRBD2 (7 bases). The germline V gene has CDR1 MRHNA and CDR2 SNTAGT. The CDR3 contains 16 residues. V shed 3 bases and J shed 1 base, with 14 bases lying between them. The CDR3 is CASSERGGRGTDTQYF. CDR3 nucleotide sequence: TGTGCCAGCAGTGAGAGGGGGGGGCGCGGCACAGATACGCAGTATTTT.

CDR3 amino acids: CASSQGVRQPQHF. The CDR3 bases are TGCGCCAGCAGCCAAGGTGTGCGACAGCCCCAGCATTTT. The V gene is TRBV4-3, the J gene TRBJ1-5; D unclear. Trimming removed 1 base from V and 7 bases from J, with 8 bases in between. The CDR3 is 13 amino acids. Germline CDR1 is LGHNA and CDR2 is YSLEER.

This chain uses TRBV3-1 with TRBJ2-3; 7 bases are a match to TRBD1. Germline CDR1 and CDR2: LGHDT and YNNKEL (reference sequence). Losses at the gene ends were 3 bases for V and 8 bases for J; bases not matched to a gene: 8. CDR3 length: 14 residues. CDR3 region: CASSHGEGAGTQYF. The CDR3 coding sequence is TGTGCCAGCAGCCATGGAGAGGGGGCTGGTACGCAGTATTTT.

This clonotype was seen once. J is TRBJ2-1 and V is TRBV12-3 or TRBV12-4; 7 bases line up with TRBD1. The junction had 13 bases not matched to a gene; V was cut back by 4 bases and J by 7 bases. The CDR3 spans 16 residues. The CDR3 sequence: CASSYLTGIEGNEQFF. DNA for the CDR3: TGTGCCAGCAGTTACTTGACAGGGATCGAGGGGAATGAGCAGTTCTTC.

This clonotype has just one count. The V and J genes are TRBV29-1 and TRBJ1-2; D ambiguous. V lost 8 bases and J lost 4, with 23 bases in between. Germline CDR1 SQVTM, CDR2 ANQGSEA. The CDR3 length is 15 residues. This chain's CDR3 is CSTSGGPFGSYGYTF. The CDR3 DNA follows: TGCAGCACCTCCGGAGGTCCTTTTGGGTCCTATGGCTACACCTTC.

This chain uses TRBV29-1 with TRBJ1-4; D not certain. The V end lost 4 bases, the J end lost 8 bases, and 20 bases lay between the germline ends. Germline CDR1 is SQVTM and CDR2 is ANQGSEA. This CDR3 has 15 residues. This CDR3 is CSVGHSRSGREKLFF. CDR3 in DNA: TGCAGCGTTGGTCACTCCCGCTCGGGGAGAGAAAAACTGTTTTTT.

The chain links TRBV21-1 to TRBJ2-7. TRBV21-1 represents a pseudogene. The CDR3 extends over 14 amino acids. The CDR3 bases are TGTGCCAGCAGCCCCACGGGCAGCTCCTACGAGCAGTACTTC. Translation: CASSPTGSSYEQYF.

In its sample, this clonotype was seen a few times. This rearrangement joins TRBV20-1 to TRBJ1-1, with D possibly being TRBD1 (6 bases). The CDR3 runs to 13 residues. Trimming took 5 bases from V and 1 from J, leaving 11 bases between them. Germline values: CDR1 DFQATT, CDR2 SNEGSKA (reference sequence). The CDR3 here is CSARGHWNTEAFF. The CDR3 coding sequence is TGCAGTGCTCGGGGACATTGGAACACTGAAGCTTTCTTT.

Turning to this clonotype: No conserved phenylalanine or tryptophan ends this CDR3, so it is likely a read error. V and J are TRBV12-3 or TRBV12-4 and TRBJ2-7; D gene unclear. The CDR3 spans 11 residues. With 7 bases removed from V and 4 bases from J, the gap between germline ends came to 8 bases. The CDR3 DNA reads TGTGCCAGCACTAACAATTACGAGCAGTACTCC. Its translation: CASTNNYEQYS.

The chain is built from TRBV18 and TRBJ1-5, with a weak D call TRBD1 (5 bases). V lost 2 bases, J lost 1 base, and 9 bases lay in between. CDR1 and CDR2 (germline): KGHSH, LQKENI. The CDR3 runs to 15 residues. The CDR3 DNA sequence: TGTGCCAGCTCACCAGCTCCAGGGAGCAATCAGCCCCAGCATTTT. Encoded protein: CASSPAPGSNQPQHF. The whole variable domain, remainder taken from reference TRBV18 and TRBJ1-5, is NAGVMQNPRHLVRRRGQEARLRCSPMKGHSHVYWYRQLPEEGLKFMVYLQKENIIDESGMPKERFSAEFPKEGPSILRIQQVVRGDSAAYFCASSPAPGSNQPQHFGDGTRLSIL.